This T cell receptor beta chain came from a study of regulatory T cells in long-lasting Graves disease. This clonotype was recorded a few times. The time point was: newly diagnosed GD, antithyroid drugs for less than 3 months. Preparation of the TCR library used RNA extracted from PBMCs. The source of the patients was an endocrinology department in Xi'an, China. Peripheral blood, 7 to 9.5 milliliters per patient, was collected in EDTA tubes. Arm-PCR of CDR3 regions with iRepertoire HTBI primers generated TCR beta libraries. TCRdb redid the calling of the multiplex PCR reads with MiXCR, one entry per CDR3 protein. This table has about 400,000 distinct CDR3 sequences, 15% appearing once. Specimen: peripheral blood mononuclear cells (PBMCs), collected at new diagnosis, from a patient treated with antithyroid drugs. The sequence was collected from a female donor with Graves disease.

CDR3 region: CASRPGTGINYGYTF. CDR3 in DNA: TGTGCCAGCAGACCCGGGACAGGGATTAACTATGGCTACACCTTC. The chain combines TRBV5-4 with TRBJ1-2; TRBD1 matches 9 bases. The trim removed 5 bases at V and 1 base at J, leaving 6 bases unmatched. Germline V gene data show CDR1 as SGHNT and CDR2 as YYREEE (reference sequence). The CDR3 runs to 15 residues. Complete variable domain (other parts from reference TRBV5-4 and TRBJ1-2): ETGVTQSPTHLIKTRGQQVTLRCSSQSGHNTVSWYQQALGQGPQFIFQYYREEENGRGNFPPRFSGLQFPNYSSELNVNALELDDSALYLCASRPGTGINYGYTFGSGTRLTVV.